This T cell receptor beta chain was documented in a study of blood T cells in healthy people across ages. A second PCR of about 6 to 11 cycles used a sample-barcoded 5' primer and a J-beta primer mix. Samples each returned at least 2.5 million CDR3-containing paired-end reads. TCRdb re-analysed the 5' RACE reads in MiXCR, keeping a single row per CDR3 protein. The sample has 1.5 million to 2 million distinct CDR3 sequences, roughly 27% seen once. V was pared by 5 bases and J by 7 bases, with 14 bases between. Germline CDR1 is SEHNR and CDR2 is FQNEAQ (reference sequence). The CDR3 is made up of 14 amino acids. The study's findings and limits: The study could not conclusively compare naive and antigen-experienced cells, given its unsorted PBMCs.

Of note for this clonotype: The antigen is undetermined.

Sequencing used blood. V usage is TRBV7-9 and J usage is TRBJ1-4; D not resolved. The clonotype was recovered from a woman younger than 45 in good health. The CDR3 spells CASSPSLGGEKLFF. The CDR3 DNA follows: TGTGCCAGCAGCCCATCGTTGGGCGGTGAAAAACTGTTTTTT.